The 5 T cell receptor beta chains reported below all come from one sample, sequenced in a study of shared clonotypes between healthy human individuals. Naive CD8 populations comprised CD45RO-negative cells positively selected for CCR7, excluding terminally differentiated effector memory CD45RA+ cells. Some clones are missing from TCRdb's copy, which holds only in-frame ones; the method was immunoSEQ multiplex PCR. The sample has millions of clones; around 96% are singletons. The specimen sequenced was naive CD8+ T cells sorted from blood. The source is a man aged 18 to 30 in good health.

The chain couples TRBV9 to TRBJ2-7; D possibly corresponds to TRBD2 (7 bases). The CDR3 is 15 residues long. CDR1 is SGDLS and CDR2 is YYNGEE in the germline V gene. V was pared by 4 bases and J by 1 base, with 15 bases between. The CDR3 nucleotides read TGTGCCAGCAGCCTGGGAGGGGGAATGTCCTACGAGCAGTACTTC. Its protein product is CASSLGGGMSYEQYF.

The CDR3 is CASSKKTGLADYEQYF. CDR3 bases: TGTGCCAGCAGCAAAAAAACGGGACTAGCGGACTACGAGCAGTACTTC. The chain joins TRBV5-4 to TRBJ2-7; TRBD2 aligns across 11 bases. The V gene end was trimmed by 4 bases and the J gene end by 3 bases; junction bases not matched to a gene: 9. The CDR3 extends over 16 amino acids. Germline V lookup: CDR1 SGHNT, CDR2 YYREEE (reference sequence).

The rearrangement joins TRBV7-8 to TRBJ2-2; 7 nucleotides line up with TRBD1. The CDR3 covers 13 residues. After removal of 7 bases from V and 3 bases from J, the junction contained 2 bases not matched to a gene. From germline, CDR1 is SGHVS and CDR2 FQNEAQ. The CDR3 region is CASTQGDTGELFF. The CDR3 DNA is TGTGCCAGCACCCAGGGGGACACCGGGGAGCTGTTTTTT.

With respect to this clone: Additional DNA sequences in this sample encode the identical CDR3. The J gene is TRBJ2-7, the V gene TRBV10-1; D is possibly TRBD1 (6 bases). V was shortened by 2 bases and J by 2 bases, with 10 bases between the two germline ends. The CDR3 sequence is 14 residues long. Germline-derived CDR1 and CDR2 are WNHNN and SYGVQD (reference sequence). CDR3 region: CASSETGTTYEQYF. The CDR3 DNA is TGCGCCAGCAGTGAGACAGGGACCACCTACGAGCAGTACTTC.

This clone was detected only once. The rearrangement joins TRBV20-1 to TRBJ1-2, with unresolved D. Germline lookup yields CDR1 DFQATT and CDR2 SNEGSKA (reference sequence). This CDR3 contains 9 residues. V lost 7 bases, J lost 8 bases, and 8 bases lay in between. The CDR3 DNA reads as TGCAGTGACGTGGTCGGCTACACCTTC. Translation: CSDVVGYTF.